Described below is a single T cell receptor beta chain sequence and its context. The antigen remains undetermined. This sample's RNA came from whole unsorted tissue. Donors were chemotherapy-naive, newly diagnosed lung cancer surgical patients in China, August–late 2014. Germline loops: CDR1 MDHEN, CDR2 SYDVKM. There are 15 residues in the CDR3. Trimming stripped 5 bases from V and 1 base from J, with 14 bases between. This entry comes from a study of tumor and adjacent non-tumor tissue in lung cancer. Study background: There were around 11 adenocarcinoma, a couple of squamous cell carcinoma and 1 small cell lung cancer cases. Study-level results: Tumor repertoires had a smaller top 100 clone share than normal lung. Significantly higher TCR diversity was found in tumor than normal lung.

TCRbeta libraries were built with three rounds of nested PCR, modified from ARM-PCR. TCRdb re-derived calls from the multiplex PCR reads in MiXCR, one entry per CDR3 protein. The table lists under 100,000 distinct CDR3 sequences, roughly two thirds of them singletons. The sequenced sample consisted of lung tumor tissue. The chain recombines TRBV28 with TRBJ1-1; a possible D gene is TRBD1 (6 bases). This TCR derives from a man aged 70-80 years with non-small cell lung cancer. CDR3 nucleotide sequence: TGTGCCAGCAGTCCCCGGGACACGGGGAACACTGAAGCTTTCTTT. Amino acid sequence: CASSPRDTGNTEAFF.